The 30 T cell receptor beta chains below were found in one sample sequenced in a study of sequential checkpoint blockade in melanoma. Treatment noted: randomized to nivolumab then ipilimumab (arm A) or the reverse (arm B). TCRdb's table, derived via immunoSEQ multiplex PCR, lists solely in-frame clones and lacks some. The sample includes fewer than 25,000 clones, 75% to 90% of them seen just once. The material was CD8+ T cells sorted from blood (inferred from file names), obtained from a patient given nivolumab and ipilimumab in sequence. Every receptor here comes from a human donor with melanoma.

The chain uses TRBV2 and TRBJ2-2; 10 positions match TRBD2. This CDR3 has 15 amino acids. With V trimmed by 10 bases and J by 7 bases, 12 bases remained unmatched. CDR1 SNHLY and CDR2 FYNNEI come from the germline V gene. CDR3 sequence (DNA): TGTGCCACCCGGCAAGCGGGGGGGCCGCACGGGGAGCTGTTTTTT. Translated: CATRQAGGPHGELFF.

This clone was detected once. The chain combines TRBV5-3 with TRBJ1-1; 8 bases are shared with TRBD1. TRBV5-3 is reported as an ORF; its role is uncertain. CDR3 size: 16 residues. Losses at the gene ends were 2 bases for V and 1 base for J; bases not matched to a gene: 7. CDR3 sequence: CARSFGQGYENTEAFF. CDR3 nucleotide sequence: TGTGCCAGAAGCTTCGGACAGGGATATGAGAACACTGAAGCTTTCTTT.

This chain uses TRBV4-3 with TRBJ2-7, with 9 nucleotides matching TRBD2. V shed 0 bases and J 6 bases; nucleotides not matched to a gene: 9. In germline, CDR1 is LGHNA, CDR2 YSLEER. CDR3 length: 16 amino acids. The CDR3 reads CASSQDRASGDAEQYF. CDR3 nucleotides: TGCGCCAGCAGCCAAGATCGGGCTAGCGGGGATGCCGAGCAGTACTTC.

This clone was observed a few times. The rearrangement links TRBV4-3 to TRBJ1-6; D possibly corresponds to TRBD1 (6 bases). Trimming stripped 0 bases from V and 6 bases from J, with 12 bases between. From germline, CDR1 is LGHNA and CDR2 YSLEER. CDR3 length equals 16 residues. CDR3 in amino acids: CASSQDRGGGNSPLHF. CDR3 DNA sequence: TGCGCCAGCAGCCAAGATAGGGGGGGAGGTAATTCACCCCTCCACTTT.

The chain carries TRBV19 and TRBJ2-7; weak D call: TRBD2 (6 bases). This CDR3 region has 16 residues. Germline lookup yields CDR1 LNHDA and CDR2 SQIVND (reference sequence). V was clipped by 3 bases and J by 2 bases, with 17 bases between them. The chain's CDR3 is CASSMGWRESPYEQYF. The DNA of the CDR3 is TGTGCCAGTAGTATGGGATGGAGGGAGTCCCCCTACGAGCAGTACTTC.

The V call is TRBV7-9, the J call TRBJ2-1, with 9 bases identical to TRBD2. The CDR3 has 16 amino acids. V lost 7 bases to trimming and J lost 3 bases; unmatched junction nucleotides: 10. Germline V gene lookup returns CDR1 SEHNR and CDR2 FQNEAQ (reference sequence). CDR3 region: CASTPPGTSLYNEQFF. The DNA of the CDR3 is TGTGCCAGCACCCCTCCCGGGACTAGCCTCTACAATGAGCAGTTCTTC. The variable domain in full, with the rest retrieved from reference TRBV7-9 and TRBJ2-1, is DTGVSQNPRHKITKRGQNVTFRCDPISEHNRLYWYRQTLGQGPEFLTYFQNEAQLEKSRLLSDRFSAERPKGSFSTLEIQRTEQGDSAMYLCASTPPGTSLYNEQFFGPGTRLTVL.

This chain links TRBV27 with TRBJ1-1; D is perhaps TRBD1 (5 bases). Per germline, CDR1 MNHEY and CDR2 SMNVEV (reference sequence). V gave up 4 bases and J gave up 1 base, with 10 bases separating them. The CDR3 is 14 residues long. CDR3 bases: TGTGCCAGCAGTTACGGACATCCGAACACTGAAGCTTTCTTT. Translating gives CASSYGHPNTEAFF.

This clone was detected only a few times. CDR3 sequence (DNA): TGTGCCAGCAGCGACTCCCCCTCCTACGAGCAGTACTTC. Protein sequence: CASSDSPSYEQYF. The gene calls are TRBV6-6 and TRBJ2-7, with D hard to call. V lost 6 bases and J lost 0, with 9 bases in between. From germline, CDR1 is MNHNY and CDR2 SVGAGI (reference sequence). The CDR3 is 13 amino acids.

There are a few counts of this clone. The chain couples TRBV19 to TRBJ2-7, with D unresolved. Per germline, CDR1 LNHDA and CDR2 SQIVND (reference sequence). The CDR3 runs to 13 residues. V was cut by 5 bases and J by 3 bases, with 11 bases left in between. The CDR3 sequence: CASSRRSYYEQYF. The CDR3 nucleotides are TGTGCCAGTAGTCGAAGGAGCTACTACGAGCAGTACTTC.

This chain connects TRBV9 to TRBJ2-2, with 8 positions matching TRBD1. Germline trimming cut 4 bases from V and 5 bases from J; bases unmatched to any gene: 10. Per the germline V gene, CDR1 is SGDLS and CDR2 is YYNGEE. The CDR3 contains 16 residues. CDR3 residues: CASSIGQGVDTGELFF. DNA of the CDR3: TGTGCCAGCAGCATTGGACAGGGTGTTGATACCGGGGAGCTGTTTTTT.

The V call is TRBV4-3, the J call TRBJ1-1, with D possibly matching TRBD1 (5 bases). The CDR3 loop spans 12 amino acids. V shed 0 bases and J shed 8 bases, with 7 bases lying between them. The germline V gene has CDR1 LGHNA and CDR2 YSLEER. For the CDR3, the DNA is TGCGCCAGCAGCCAAGATAGACAGGAAGCTTTCTTT. Protein: CASSQDRQEAFF.

This clone was found once. This chain links TRBV5-1 with TRBJ2-2; maybe TRBD1 (8 bases). V gave up 4 bases and J gave up 6 bases, with 25 bases separating them. This CDR3 spans 18 amino acids. The germline CDR1 and CDR2 sequences are SGHRS and YFSETQ. The CDR3 DNA reads TGCGCCAGCAGCGGAATTTATCAGGGGGCGGGGGTCGCCGGGGAGCTGTTTTTT. Translated, it gives CASSGIYQGAGVAGELFF.

This clone was found once. The chain employs TRBV7-8 and TRBJ2-7, with no clear D. CDR3 length: 14 residues. The V end was cut by 1 base, the J end by 3 bases, with 10 bases between. Germline V gene lookup returns CDR1 SGHVS and CDR2 FQNEAQ. The CDR3 spells CASSLGLADYEQYF. The CDR3 DNA is TGTGCCAGCAGCTTAGGGCTGGCCGACTACGAGCAGTACTTC.

The chain couples TRBV9 to TRBJ2-3; perhaps TRBD2 as D (6 bases). This CDR3 spans 14 amino acids. The V and J ends lost 4 bases and 2 bases respectively, with 11 bases between them. Germline CDR1 reads SGDLS; CDR2 reads YYNGEE. CDR3 nucleotides: TGTGCCAGCAGCCCCGGGGGAAACACAGATACGCAGTATTTT. It codes for CASSPGGNTDTQYF.

This clone appeared once. The V gene is TRBV5-6, the J gene TRBJ2-2, with TRBD1 as a possible D gene (6 bases). The CDR3 is made up of 14 amino acids. Germline CDR1 and CDR2: SGHDT and YYEEEE. V lost 4 bases, J lost 6 bases, and 13 bases lay in between. CDR3 DNA: TGTGCCAGCAGCAAGACCCGACAGGCCGGGGAGCTGTTTTTT. Protein product: CASSKTRQAGELFF.

The chain recombines TRBV6-5 with TRBJ1-1; TRBD1 matches at 8 bases. CDR1 is MNHEY and CDR2 is SVGAGI in the germline V gene. The CDR3 spans 16 residues. J gave up 0 bases and V 0 bases, and 3 bases lay outside the gene matches. CDR3 in amino acids: CASSYSTGEVNTEAFF. The CDR3 DNA is TGTGCCAGCAGTTACTCGACAGGGGAGGTGAACACTGAAGCTTTCTTT.

Notes on this clone: It is likely a read error, because the conserved phenylalanine at the end of the CDR3 is missing. V gene TRBV6-5 combines with J gene TRBJ2-7; D possibly corresponds to TRBD1 (6 bases). The CDR3 is 16 amino acids. The V gene's germline CDR1 is MNHEY and CDR2 SVGAGI. The V gene lost 4 bases and the J gene lost 0 bases, with 16 bases spanning the gap. CDR3 nucleotide sequence: TGTGCCAGCAGTTCCGCACAGGGCCGCAGCTCCTACGAGCAGTACCTC. It specifies CASSSAQGRSSYEQYL.

The V call is TRBV10-2, the J call TRBJ2-7, with a possible D match to TRBD2 (5 bases). This CDR3 has 14 amino acids. In germline, CDR1 is WSHSY, CDR2 SAAADI. V dropped 3 bases and J dropped 0 bases, with 9 bases sitting between them. The CDR3 region has the DNA TGCGCCAGCAGTGAAACGGGGAACTCCTACGAGCAGTACTTC. Amino acids: CASSETGNSYEQYF.

The rearrangement uses TRBV5-1 and TRBJ2-5, with D perhaps matching TRBD1 (6 bases). The J call may be wrong; the DNA end is better matched by TRBJ2-7. The CDR3 covers 14 residues. Germline V gives CDR1 SGHRS, CDR2 YFSETQ. CDR3 sequence (DNA): TGCGCCAGCAGCAAGGCGACAGGCTCCTACGAGCAGTACTTC. As protein: CASSKATGSYEQYF.

The V call is TRBV27, the J call TRBJ2-6, with TRBD2 matching 11 bases. This CDR3 spans 17 amino acids. Germline V gene lookup returns CDR1 MNHEY and CDR2 SMNVEV (reference sequence). J lost 2 bases, V lost 5 bases, and 5 bases had no gene match. The CDR3 sequence is CASSLSGGAAGANVLTF. The CDR3 DNA sequence: TGTGCCAGCAGTCTTAGCGGGGGGGCTGCTGGGGCCAACGTCCTGACTTTC.

V usage is TRBV4-3 and J usage is TRBJ2-5, with 13 bases aligning to TRBD2. TRBJ2-7 explains the end of the DNA better; the J call may be wrong. CDR1 and CDR2 (germline): LGHNA, YSLEER. The CDR3 has 15 residues. For the CDR3, the DNA is TGCGCCAGCAGCCAGGGACTAGCGGGACGCTACGAGCAGTACTTC. Residues: CASSQGLAGRYEQYF.

The chain is built from TRBV5-1 and TRBJ2-7, with TRBD1 identical over 10 bases. The CDR3 consists of 14 residues. The V and J ends lost 4 bases and 2 bases, in that order; junction bases with no gene match: 3. The germline V gene has CDR1 SGHRS and CDR2 YFSETQ. The CDR3 DNA is TGCGCCAGCAGCACGGGACAGGGGACCTACGAGCAGTACTTC. Residues: CASSTGQGTYEQYF.

CDR3: CASSVAPLSTNEQFF. The CDR3, as DNA: TGTGCCAGTAGTGTGGCTCCCCTGTCAACCAATGAGCAGTTCTTC. V is TRBV19 and J is TRBJ2-1; D gene unclear. Germline V CDR1 and CDR2: LNHDA, SQIVND (reference sequence). V lost 5 bases, J lost 6 bases, and 17 bases lay in between. The CDR3 sequence is 15 residues long. Looking up the rest from reference TRBV19 and TRBJ2-1 gives the full variable domain: DGGITQSPKYLFRKEGQNVTLSCEQNLNHDAMYWYRQDPGQGLRLIYYSQIVNDFQKGDIAEGYSVSREKKESFPLTVTSAQKNPTAFYLCASSVAPLSTNEQFFGPGTRLTVL.

This chain joins TRBV29-1 and TRBJ2-7; D may be TRBD1 (6 bases). In germline, CDR1 is SQVTM, CDR2 ANQGSEA. Trimming removed 5 bases from V and 0 bases from J, with 17 bases in between. The CDR3 consists of 15 residues. CDR3 protein: CSVSPTDRRSYEQYF. In DNA form, the CDR3 reads TGCAGCGTTTCGCCCACTGACAGGCGCTCCTACGAGCAGTACTTC.

The chain joins TRBV6-1 to TRBJ2-7; weak D call: TRBD1 (6 bases). V was clipped by 3 bases and J by 2 bases, with 17 bases between them. Germline V CDR1 and CDR2: MNHNS, SASEGT. This CDR3 has 16 amino acids. DNA for the CDR3: TGTGCCAGCAGTGACCCCCCCGACAGGATCGCCTACGAGCAGTACTTC. This translates into CASSDPPDRIAYEQYF.

Comments on this clone: An end of the junction does not agree with germline; a read error may underlie this. The chain is built from TRBV28 and TRBJ2-5, with D unresolved. The CDR3 sequence is 12 residues long. Germline V gives CDR1 MDHEN, CDR2 SYDVKM. CDR3 sequence: CASSFSLSFPDF. The CDR3 coding sequence is TGTGCCAGCAGTTTCTCCCTTTCCTTCCCGGACTTC.

The V and J genes are TRBV11-2 and TRBJ2-7; unclear D gene. Looked up from germline, CDR1 is SGHAT and CDR2 is FQNNGV. V was shortened by 0 bases and J by 3 bases, with 12 bases between the two germline ends. The CDR3 runs 15 residues. As DNA, the CDR3 is TGTGCCAGCAGCTTAGATCCTCTAACAGACTACGAGCAGTACTTC. This encodes CASSLDPLTDYEQYF.

This chain joins TRBV27 and TRBJ1-6, with D perhaps TRBD1 (6 bases). The CDR3 totals 16 residues. Deletions cut 6 bases from V and 3 bases from J, with 15 bases between. CDR1 and CDR2 (germline): MNHEY, SMNVEV (reference sequence). As DNA, the CDR3 is TGTGCCAGCAGCCCTTCGCAGGGGAACTATAATTCACCCCTCCACTTT. This sequence encodes CASSPSQGNYNSPLHF.

The gene calls are TRBV21-1 and TRBJ2-7; the DNA was not used to check the table's D call, TRBD1. TRBV21-1 is a recognized pseudogene. The length of the CDR3 is 15 residues. The CDR3 bases are TGTGCCAGCAGACGCGGACAGGGCAGCGGGTACGAGCAGTACTTC. It translates to CASRRGQGSGYEQYF.

The V and J genes are TRBV2 and TRBJ1-5; 9 bases align to TRBD1. The CDR3 consists of 18 residues. Germline V gene data show CDR1 as SNHLY and CDR2 as FYNNEI. V lost 6 bases and J lost 4; bases outside the gene matches: 16. The CDR3 loop is CASSATQGALTRNQPQHF. The CDR3 bases are TGTGCCAGCAGCGCCACACAGGGGGCGTTAACGCGGAATCAGCCCCAGCATTTT.